Sequencing of this TCR beta chain was carried out in a study of T cell repertoires in cytomegalovirus infection. Study-wide context: Public TCR beta signatures marked donors with CMV infection and the matching HLA. Study-level points and caveats: Dominating the ex vivo response were TCR beta clonotypes that were CMV-specific and HLA-C-restricted.

Of note for this clonotype: Its antigen is undetermined.

TCRdb recomputed calls from the reads with MiXCR, one row per CDR3 protein. The sample consists of roughly 630,000 distinct CDR3 sequences, 20% to 25% of them appearing once. This CDR3 region has 13 residues. Germline-derived CDR1 and CDR2 are MNHEY and SVGEGT. The germline V and J ends were trimmed by 6 bases and 9 bases, with 15 bases remaining between them. The sequence was obtained from a human donor in good health (CMV status not recorded). Some clones in this sample may be carry-over from other donors' samples. The specimen was CD8+ T cells from PBMCs. V usage is TRBV6-2 or TRBV6-3 and J usage is TRBJ1-5; D is perhaps TRBD1 (6 bases). CDR3 nucleotides: TGTGCCAGCAGCAGAACGGACAGTCGGCCCCAGCATTTT. Translated: CASSRTDSRPQHF.